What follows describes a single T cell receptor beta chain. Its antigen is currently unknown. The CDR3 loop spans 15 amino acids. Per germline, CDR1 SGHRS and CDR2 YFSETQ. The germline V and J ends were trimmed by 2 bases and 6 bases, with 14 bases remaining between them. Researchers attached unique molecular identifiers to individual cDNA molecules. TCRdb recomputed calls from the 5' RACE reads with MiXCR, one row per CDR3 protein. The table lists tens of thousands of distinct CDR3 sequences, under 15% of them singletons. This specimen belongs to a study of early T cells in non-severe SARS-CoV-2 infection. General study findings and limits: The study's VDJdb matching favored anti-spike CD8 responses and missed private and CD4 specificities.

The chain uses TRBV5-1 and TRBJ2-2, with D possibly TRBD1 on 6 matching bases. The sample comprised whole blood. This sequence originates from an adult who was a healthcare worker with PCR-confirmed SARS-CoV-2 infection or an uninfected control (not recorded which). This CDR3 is CASSLIPGQSGELFF. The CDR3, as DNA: TGCGCCAGCAGCTTAATACCGGGACAATCCGGGGAGCTGTTTTTT. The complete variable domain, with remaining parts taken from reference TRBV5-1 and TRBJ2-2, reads KAGVTQTPRYLIKTRGQQVTLSCSPISGHRSVSWYQQTPGQGLQFLFEYFSETQRNKGNFPGRFSGRQFSNSRSEMNVSTLELGDSALYLCASSLIPGQSGELFFGEGSRLTVL.